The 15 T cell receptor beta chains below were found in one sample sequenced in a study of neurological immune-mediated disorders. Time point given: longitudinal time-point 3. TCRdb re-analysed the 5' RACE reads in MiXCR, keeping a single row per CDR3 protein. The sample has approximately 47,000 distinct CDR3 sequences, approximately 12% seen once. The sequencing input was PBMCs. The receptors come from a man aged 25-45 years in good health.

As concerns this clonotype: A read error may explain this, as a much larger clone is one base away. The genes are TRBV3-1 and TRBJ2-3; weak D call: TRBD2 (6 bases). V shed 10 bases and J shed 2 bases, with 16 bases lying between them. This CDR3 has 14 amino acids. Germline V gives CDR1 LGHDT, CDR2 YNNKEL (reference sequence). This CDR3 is CANQAGTFTDTQYF. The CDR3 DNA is TGTGCCAACCAGGCGGGGACCTTCACAGATACGCAGTATTTT.

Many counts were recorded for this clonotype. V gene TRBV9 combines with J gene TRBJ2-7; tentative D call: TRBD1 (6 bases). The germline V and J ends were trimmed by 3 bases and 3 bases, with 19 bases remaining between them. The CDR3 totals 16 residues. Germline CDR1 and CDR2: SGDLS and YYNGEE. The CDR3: CASSAPGQPSFYEQYF. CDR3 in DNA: TGTGCCAGCAGCGCCCCGGGACAACCCTCTTTCTACGAGCAGTACTTC.

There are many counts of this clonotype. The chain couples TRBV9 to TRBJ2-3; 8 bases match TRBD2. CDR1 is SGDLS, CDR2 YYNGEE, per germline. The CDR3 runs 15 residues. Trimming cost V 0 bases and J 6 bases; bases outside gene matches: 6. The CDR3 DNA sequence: TGTGCCAGCAGCGTAGCGGGAGGGCTGATTGATACGCAGTATTTT. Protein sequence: CASSVAGGLIDTQYF.

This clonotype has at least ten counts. The CDR3 protein is CASSEGRNIQYF. The CDR3, as DNA: TGTGCCAGCAGTGAAGGGAGGAACATTCAGTACTTC. The chain joins TRBV25-1 to TRBJ2-4; possibly TRBD2 for D (6 bases). Per germline, CDR1 MGHDK and CDR2 SYGVNS. This CDR3 region has 12 residues. Trimming took 2 bases from V and 7 from J, leaving 6 bases between them.

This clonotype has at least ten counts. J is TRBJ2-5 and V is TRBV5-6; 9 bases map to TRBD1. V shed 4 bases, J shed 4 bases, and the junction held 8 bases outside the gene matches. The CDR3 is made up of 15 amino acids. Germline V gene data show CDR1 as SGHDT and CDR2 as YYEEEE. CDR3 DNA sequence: TGTGCCAGCAGCGGCGGGACAGGGATGGTAGAGACCCAGTACTTC. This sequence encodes CASSGGTGMVETQYF.

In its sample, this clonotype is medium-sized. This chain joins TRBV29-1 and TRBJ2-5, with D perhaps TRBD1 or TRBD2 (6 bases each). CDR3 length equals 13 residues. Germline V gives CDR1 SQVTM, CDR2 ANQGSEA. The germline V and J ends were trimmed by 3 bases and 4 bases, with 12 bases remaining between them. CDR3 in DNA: TGCAGCGTTGATAAAGGGGGGCGAGAGACCCAGTACTTC. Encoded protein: CSVDKGGRETQYF.

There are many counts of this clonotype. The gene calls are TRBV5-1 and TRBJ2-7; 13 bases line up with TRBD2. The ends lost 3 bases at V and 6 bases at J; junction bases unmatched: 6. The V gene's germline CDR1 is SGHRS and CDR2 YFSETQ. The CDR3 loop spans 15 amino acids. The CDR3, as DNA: TGCGCCAGCAGCTCCGGACTAGCGGGAGCGGGCGAGCAGTACTTC. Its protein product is CASSSGLAGAGEQYF.

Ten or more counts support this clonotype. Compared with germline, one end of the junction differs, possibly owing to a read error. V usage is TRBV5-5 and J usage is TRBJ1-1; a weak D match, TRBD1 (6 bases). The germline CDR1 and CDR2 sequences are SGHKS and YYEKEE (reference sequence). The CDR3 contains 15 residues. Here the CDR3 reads CAGSRLSGADTEAFF. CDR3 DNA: TGTGCCGGCAGCCGGTTATCGGGGGCGGACACTGAAGCTTTCTTT.

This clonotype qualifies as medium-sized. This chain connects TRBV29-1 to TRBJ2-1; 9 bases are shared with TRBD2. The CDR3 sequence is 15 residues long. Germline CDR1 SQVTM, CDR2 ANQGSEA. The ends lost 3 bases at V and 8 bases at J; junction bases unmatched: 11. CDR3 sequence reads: CSVDLTPSGVDEQFF. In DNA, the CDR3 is TGCAGCGTTGATTTAACGCCTAGCGGGGTCGATGAGCAGTTCTTC.

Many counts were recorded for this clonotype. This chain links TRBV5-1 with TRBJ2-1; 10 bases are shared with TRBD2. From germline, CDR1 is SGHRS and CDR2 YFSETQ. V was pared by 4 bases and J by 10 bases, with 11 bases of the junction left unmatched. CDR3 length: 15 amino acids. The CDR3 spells CASSPEASGRGEQFF. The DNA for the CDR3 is TGCGCCAGCAGCCCGGAGGCTAGCGGGAGAGGGGAGCAGTTCTTC.

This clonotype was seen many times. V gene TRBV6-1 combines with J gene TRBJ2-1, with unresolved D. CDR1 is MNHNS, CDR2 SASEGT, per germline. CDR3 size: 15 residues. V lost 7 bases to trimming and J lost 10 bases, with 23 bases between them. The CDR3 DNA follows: TGTGCCAGCACCCTAAGTGGGCTAGGAGTGGTGGAGCAGTTCTTC. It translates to CASTLSGLGVVEQFF.

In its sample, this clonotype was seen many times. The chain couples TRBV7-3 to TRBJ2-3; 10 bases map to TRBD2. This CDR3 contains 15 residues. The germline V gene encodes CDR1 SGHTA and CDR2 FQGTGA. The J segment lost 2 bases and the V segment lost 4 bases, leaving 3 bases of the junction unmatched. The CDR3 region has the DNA TGTGCCAGCAGCTCTAGCGGGAGTCTCACAGATACGCAGTATTTT. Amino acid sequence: CASSSSGSLTDTQYF.

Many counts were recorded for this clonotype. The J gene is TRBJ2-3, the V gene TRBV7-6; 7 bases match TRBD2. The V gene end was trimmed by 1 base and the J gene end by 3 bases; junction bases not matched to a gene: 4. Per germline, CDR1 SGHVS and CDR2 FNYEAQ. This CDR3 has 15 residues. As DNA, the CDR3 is TGTGCCAGCAGCTTAGGGCGGGAGTGGACAGATACGCAGTATTTT. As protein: CASSLGREWTDTQYF.

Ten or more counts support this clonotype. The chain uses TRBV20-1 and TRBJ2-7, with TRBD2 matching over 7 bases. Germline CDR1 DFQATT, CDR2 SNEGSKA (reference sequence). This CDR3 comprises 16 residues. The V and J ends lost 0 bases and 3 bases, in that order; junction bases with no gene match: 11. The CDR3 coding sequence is TGCAGTGCTAGAGATAGATCTAGCGGAGACTTCTACGAGCAGTACTTC. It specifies CSARDRSSGDFYEQYF.

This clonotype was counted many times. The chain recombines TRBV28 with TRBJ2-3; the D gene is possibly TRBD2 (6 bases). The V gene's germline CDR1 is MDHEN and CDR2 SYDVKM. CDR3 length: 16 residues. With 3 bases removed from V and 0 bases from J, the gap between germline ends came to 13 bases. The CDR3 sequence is CASSFSGEASTDTQYF. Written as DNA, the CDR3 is TGTGCCAGCAGTTTTTCGGGGGAAGCTAGCACAGATACGCAGTATTTT.